This TCR beta chain comes out of a study of Ad26.COV2.S vaccination and SARS-CoV-2 variants (dated by TCRdb to the early 2020s). For the study in its entirety: Vaccine-arm donors were drawn from COV1001, a multicentre, randomized, double-blind, placebo-controlled phase I-IIa trial of Ad26.COV2.S in healthy adults. Ad26.COV2.S was administered intramuscularly at 5 x 10^10 or 1 x 10^11 viral particles, either as a single shot or as two shots given 56 days apart. TCRbeta repertoire sequencing was used to assess the specificity and breadth of SARS-CoV-2-reactive T cell receptors after Ad26.COV2.S vaccination. A total of approximately 30 samples were included in the TCR-sequenced set, comprising roughly 20 Ad26.COV2.S vaccine recipients, 5 placebo recipients and 8 SARS-CoV-2 convalescent individuals. Trial participants were randomized into five groups of five, in which low-dose or high-dose Ad26.COV2.S was given once or twice, or placebo was given on both occasions. Blinding of investigators to trial group allocation was maintained during experiments and outcome assessment. Paper-wide results and their limitations: Vaccine and placebo recipients had similar non-spike TCR breadth, a finding consistent with the vaccine containing only spike. The study was not powered for comparison of responses between vaccine doses or regimens. It was noted by the authors that total T cell responses may have been underestimated by the TCR breadth and depth analyses. Spike-specific TCR breadth was higher in Ad26.COV2.S recipients than in placebo recipients (P = 0.0014). After vaccination, substantial breadth of spike-specific CD8+ and CD4+ T cell responses was reported.

The intended sense of this specimen's treatment or condition label: roughly 20 received Ad26.COV2.S at low or high dose, single or two shots; 5 received placebo; per-sample allocation not given. For vaccine and placebo recipients, repertoires were sequenced using samples collected on day 63 after the first injection. In Cohort 1b, 25 to 30 adults aged 18-55 years were enrolled at a single site in Boston, USA, between 29 July and 7 August 2020. Ad26.COV2.S was a replication-incompetent adenovirus type 26 vector expressing a prefusion-stabilized SARS-CoV-2 spike protein from the original Wuhan strain. With respect to this clone: This clone's antigen is unknown. The input lacks base qualities; no much larger clone sits a single base away.

Looking up the germline V gene yields CDR1 LGHNA and CDR2 YSLEER. Trimming takes 0 bases off V and 4 bases off J; junction bases not matched to a gene: 8. The cysteine opens and the phenylalanine closes a CDR3 of 18 amino acids. Only the CDR3 part of the read is kept: 54 bases, read in frame from the first base. The immunoSEQ Assay was used to sequence TCRbeta CDR3 regions. After extraction, genomic DNA underwent amplification by bias-controlled multiplex PCR, followed by high-throughput sequencing. The paper's processing steps were these. To quantify the absolute abundance of every unique TCRbeta CDR3 region, sequences were collapsed and filtered. T cell fraction was estimated by normalizing TCRbeta template counts to usable DNA, which was measured by amplifying reference genes present in all nucleated cells. Repertoire TCRs were annotated as SARS-CoV-2-specific when V gene, CDR3 amino acid sequence and J gene were exactly matched to a known reactive TCR set. The reference SARS-CoV-2 TCR set was derived from MIRA and filtered for enrichment in COVID-19-positive ImmuneCODE repertoires, a step that removed public or cross-reactive TCRs. Using the MIRA antigens, annotated TCRs were further analysed by specific ORF or by position within an ORF. Breadth was defined as annotated unique rearrangements over total unique productive rearrangements; depth was the summed frequency of those rearrangements. TCR breadth was compared between groups using two-sided Wilcoxon rank-sum tests. The immuneACCESS repertoire file appears here via TCRdb, limited to in-frame rearrangements. These files lack a portion of the clones; in checked studies, under half of the deficit traces to unresolved V genes, and the cause of the others is not known. That table furnishes V, J and clone size, whereas the DNA furnished D and trimming. The sample table contains about 420,000 clones; only one count was recorded for around 87% of them. In total, the top ten clones hold 3.6% of the sample.

The rearranged chain carries TRBV4-3 and TRBJ2-7, with TRBD2 matching 14 junction bases. This material consisted of peripheral blood, taken in a trial of Ad26.COV2.S vaccine versus placebo. The origin of this receptor is a person between 18 and 59 years old who received the Ad26.COV2.S COVID-19 vaccine or a placebo. The DNA reads as follows: TGCGCCAGCAGCCAAGAGGGGAGGGGACTAGCGGGGGTGTACGAGCAGTACTTC. This sequence encodes CASSQEGRGLAGVYEQYF.